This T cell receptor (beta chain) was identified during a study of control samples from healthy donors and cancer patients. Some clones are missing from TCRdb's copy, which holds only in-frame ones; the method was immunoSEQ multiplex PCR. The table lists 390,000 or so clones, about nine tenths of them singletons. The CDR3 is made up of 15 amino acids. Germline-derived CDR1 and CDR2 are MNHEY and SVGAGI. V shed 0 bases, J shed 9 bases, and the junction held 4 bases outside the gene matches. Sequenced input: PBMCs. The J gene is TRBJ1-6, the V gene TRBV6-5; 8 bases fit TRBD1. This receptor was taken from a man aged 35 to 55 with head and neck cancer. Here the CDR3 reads CASSYSGQDTSPLHF. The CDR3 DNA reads TGTGCCAGCAGTTACTCGGGACAGGACACTTCACCCCTCCACTTT.